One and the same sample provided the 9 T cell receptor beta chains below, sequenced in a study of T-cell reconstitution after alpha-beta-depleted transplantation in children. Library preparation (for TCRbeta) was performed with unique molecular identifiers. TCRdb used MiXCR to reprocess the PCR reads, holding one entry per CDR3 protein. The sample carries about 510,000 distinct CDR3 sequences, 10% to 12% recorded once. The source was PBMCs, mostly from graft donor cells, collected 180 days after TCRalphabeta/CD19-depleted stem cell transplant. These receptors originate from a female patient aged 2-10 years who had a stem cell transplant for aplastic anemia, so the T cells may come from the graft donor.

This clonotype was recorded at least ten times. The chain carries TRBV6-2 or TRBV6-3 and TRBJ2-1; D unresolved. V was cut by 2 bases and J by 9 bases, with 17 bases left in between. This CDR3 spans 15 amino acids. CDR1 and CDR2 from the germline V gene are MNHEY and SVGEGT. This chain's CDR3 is CASSYLGSRKGEQFF. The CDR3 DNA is TGTGCCAGCAGTTACCTGGGTAGCCGGAAAGGTGAGCAGTTCTTC.

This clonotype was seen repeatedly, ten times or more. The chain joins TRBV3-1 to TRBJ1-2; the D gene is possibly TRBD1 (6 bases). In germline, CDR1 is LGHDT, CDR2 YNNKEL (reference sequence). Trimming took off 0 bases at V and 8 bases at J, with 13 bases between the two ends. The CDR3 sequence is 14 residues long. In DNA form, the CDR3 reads TGTGCCAGCAGCCAAGAGGGACGGGGGCCAGGCTACACCTTC. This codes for CASSQEGRGPGYTF.

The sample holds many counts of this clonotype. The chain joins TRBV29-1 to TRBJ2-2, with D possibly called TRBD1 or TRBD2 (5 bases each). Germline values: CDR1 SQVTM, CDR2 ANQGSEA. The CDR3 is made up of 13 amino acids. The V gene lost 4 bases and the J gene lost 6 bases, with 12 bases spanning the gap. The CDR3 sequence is CSVVVGDAGELFF. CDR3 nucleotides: TGCAGCGTTGTCGTGGGGGACGCCGGGGAGCTGTTTTTT.

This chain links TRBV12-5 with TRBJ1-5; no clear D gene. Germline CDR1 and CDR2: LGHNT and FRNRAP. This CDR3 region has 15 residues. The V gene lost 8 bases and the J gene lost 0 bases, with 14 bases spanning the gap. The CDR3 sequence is CASKNTLYSNQPQHF. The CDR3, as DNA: TGTGCTAGTAAAAACACCCTCTATAGCAATCAGCCCCAGCATTTT.

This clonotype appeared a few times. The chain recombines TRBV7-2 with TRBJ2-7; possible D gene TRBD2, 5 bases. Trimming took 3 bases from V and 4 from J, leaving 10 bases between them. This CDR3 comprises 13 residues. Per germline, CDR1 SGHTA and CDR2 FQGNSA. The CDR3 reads CASSFPGGYEQYF. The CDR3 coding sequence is TGTGCCAGCAGCTTCCCCGGCGGGTACGAGCAGTACTTC.

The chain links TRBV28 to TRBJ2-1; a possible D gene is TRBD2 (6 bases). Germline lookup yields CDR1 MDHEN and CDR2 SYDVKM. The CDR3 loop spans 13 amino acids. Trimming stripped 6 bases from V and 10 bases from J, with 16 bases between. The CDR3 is CASSSLSGSEQFF. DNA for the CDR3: TGTGCCAGCAGCTCCCTTAGCGGCAGCGAGCAGTTCTTC.

As DNA, the CDR3 is TGTGCCAGCAGCTTAAGTCAGGGGGGAGAGACCCAGTACTTC. Amino acid sequence: CASSLSQGGETQYF. The chain links TRBV7-8 to TRBJ2-5, with D possibly TRBD1 on 7 matching bases. The CDR3 covers 14 residues. Trimming took 2 bases from V and 4 from J, leaving 11 bases between them. Germline V gene data show CDR1 as SGHVS and CDR2 as FQNEAQ.

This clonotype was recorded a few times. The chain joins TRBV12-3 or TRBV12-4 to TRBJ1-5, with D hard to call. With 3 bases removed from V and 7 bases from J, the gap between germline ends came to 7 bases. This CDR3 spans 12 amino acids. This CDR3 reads CASSLVRQPQHF. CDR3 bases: TGTGCCAGCAGTTTGGTCCGGCAGCCCCAGCATTTT.

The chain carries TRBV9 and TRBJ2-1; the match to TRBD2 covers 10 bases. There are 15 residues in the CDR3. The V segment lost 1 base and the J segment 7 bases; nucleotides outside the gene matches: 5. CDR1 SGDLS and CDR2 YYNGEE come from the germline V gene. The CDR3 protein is CASSVSLAGVNEQFF. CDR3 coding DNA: TGTGCCAGCAGCGTATCCCTAGCGGGAGTTAATGAGCAGTTCTTC.